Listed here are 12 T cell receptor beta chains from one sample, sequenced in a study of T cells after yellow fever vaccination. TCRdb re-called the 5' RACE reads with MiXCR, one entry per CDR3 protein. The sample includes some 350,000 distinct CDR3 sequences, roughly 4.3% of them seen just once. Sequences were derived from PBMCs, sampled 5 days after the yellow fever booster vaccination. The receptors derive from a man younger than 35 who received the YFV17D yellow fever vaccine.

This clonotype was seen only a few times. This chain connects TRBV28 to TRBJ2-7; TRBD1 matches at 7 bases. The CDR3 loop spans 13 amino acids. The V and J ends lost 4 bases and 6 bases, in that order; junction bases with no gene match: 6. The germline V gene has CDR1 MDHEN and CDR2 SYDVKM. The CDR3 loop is CASSSGQLFEQYV. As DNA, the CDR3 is TGTGCCAGCAGTTCGGGACAGCTATTCGAGCAGTACGTC.

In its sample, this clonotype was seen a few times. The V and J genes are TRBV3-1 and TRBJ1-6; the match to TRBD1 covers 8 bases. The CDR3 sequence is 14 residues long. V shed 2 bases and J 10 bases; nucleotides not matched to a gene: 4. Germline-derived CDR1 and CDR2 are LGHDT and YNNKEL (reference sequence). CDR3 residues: CASSQTNRGSPLHF. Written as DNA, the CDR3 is TGTGCCAGCAGCCAAACAAACAGGGGGTCACCCCTCCACTTT.

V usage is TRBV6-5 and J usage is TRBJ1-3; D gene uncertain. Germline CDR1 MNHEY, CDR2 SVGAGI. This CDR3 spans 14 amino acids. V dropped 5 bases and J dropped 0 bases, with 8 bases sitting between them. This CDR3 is CASSRTASGNTIYF. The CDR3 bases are TGTGCCAGCAGTCGGACGGCCTCTGGAAACACCATATATTTT.

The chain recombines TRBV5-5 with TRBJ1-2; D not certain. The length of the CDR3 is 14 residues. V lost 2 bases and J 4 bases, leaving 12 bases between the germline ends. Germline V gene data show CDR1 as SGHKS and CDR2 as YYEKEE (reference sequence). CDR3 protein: CASSFWEGSYGYTF. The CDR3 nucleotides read TGTGCCAGCAGCTTTTGGGAGGGCTCCTATGGCTACACCTTC.

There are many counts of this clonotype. The CDR3, as DNA: TGTGCCAGCAGTCCCGAAGCAGCAGAGACCCAGTACTTC. Amino acids: CASSPEAAETQYF. The gene calls are TRBV9 and TRBJ2-5; D not certain. V was trimmed by 5 bases and J by 4 bases, leaving 12 bases between them. From germline, CDR1 is SGDLS and CDR2 YYNGEE. The CDR3 length is 13 residues.

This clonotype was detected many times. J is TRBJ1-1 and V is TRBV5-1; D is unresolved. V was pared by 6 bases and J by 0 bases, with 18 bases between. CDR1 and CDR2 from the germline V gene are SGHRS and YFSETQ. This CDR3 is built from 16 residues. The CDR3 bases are TGCGCCAGCATCCCATCGCCTGGGGTATTGAACACTGAAGCTTTCTTT. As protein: CASIPSPGVLNTEAFF.

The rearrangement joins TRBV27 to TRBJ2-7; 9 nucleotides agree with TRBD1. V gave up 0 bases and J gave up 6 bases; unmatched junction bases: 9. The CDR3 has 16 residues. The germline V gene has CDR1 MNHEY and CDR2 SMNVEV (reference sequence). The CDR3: CASSLSGPGTGFEQYV. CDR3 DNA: TGTGCCAGCAGTTTATCGGGCCCCGGGACAGGGTTCGAGCAGTACGTC.

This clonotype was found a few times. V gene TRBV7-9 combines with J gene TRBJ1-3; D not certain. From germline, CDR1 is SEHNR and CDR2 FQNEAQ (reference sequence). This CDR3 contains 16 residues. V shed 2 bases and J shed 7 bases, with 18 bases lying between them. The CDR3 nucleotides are TGTGCCAGCAGCTTACTATCCCAGGACCTCAAGAACACCATATATTTT. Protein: CASSLLSQDLKNTIYF.

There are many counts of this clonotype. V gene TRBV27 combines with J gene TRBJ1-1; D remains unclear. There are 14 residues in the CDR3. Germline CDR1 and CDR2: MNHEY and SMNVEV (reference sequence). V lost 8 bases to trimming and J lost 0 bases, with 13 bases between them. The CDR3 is CASFGLGMNTEAFF. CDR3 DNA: TGTGCCAGCTTCGGGTTGGGAATGAACACTGAAGCTTTCTTT.

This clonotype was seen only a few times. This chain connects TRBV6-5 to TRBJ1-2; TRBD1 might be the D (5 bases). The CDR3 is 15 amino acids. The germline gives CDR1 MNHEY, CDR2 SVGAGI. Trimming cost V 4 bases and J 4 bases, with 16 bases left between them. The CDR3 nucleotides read TGTGCCAGCAGTTCCAGTGGGGGGTTGGCCTATGGCTACACCTTC. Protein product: CASSSSGGLAYGYTF.

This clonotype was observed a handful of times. The CDR3 nucleotides are TGCGCCAGCAGCCCACAACAGGGGGTAGACAGCACTGAAGCTTTCTTT. Amino acids: CASSPQQGVDSTEAFF. This sequence joins TRBV5-1 and TRBJ1-1; 8 bases map to TRBD1. Germline CDR1 reads SGHRS; CDR2 reads YFSETQ. V was clipped by 4 bases and J by 4 bases; unmatched bases: 12. The CDR3 covers 16 residues.

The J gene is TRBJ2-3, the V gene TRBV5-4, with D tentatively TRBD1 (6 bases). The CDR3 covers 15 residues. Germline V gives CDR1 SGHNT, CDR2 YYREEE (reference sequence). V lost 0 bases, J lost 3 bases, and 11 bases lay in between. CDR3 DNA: TGTGCCAGCAGCTTGGCCAGGGGTAGGACAGATACGCAGTATTTT. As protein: CASSLARGRTDTQYF.